A single sample gave rise to the 7 T cell receptor beta chains below, sequenced in a study of CD8+ T cells in alopecia areata. It was from alopecia areata patients that lesional scalp punch biopsies and peripheral blood were collected. Extracted from the samples, RNA was reverse transcribed into cDNA to serve as the sequencing template. Here immunoSEQ multiplex PCR was the method, and the copy in TCRdb shows in-frame clones only, minus some. The table lists about 12,000 clones, 50% to 65% of them singletons. Specimen: skin. These receptors originate from a human donor with alopecia areata.

This clone was seen a single time. V and J are TRBV4-1 and TRBJ2-3, with D possibly matching TRBD2 (6 bases). CDR1 and CDR2 (germline): MGHRA, YSYEKL. V lost 0 bases, J lost 1 base, and 11 bases lay in between. The CDR3 runs to 16 residues. CDR3 coding DNA: TGCGCCAGCAGCCAAGAGGGAATAGCGGGCACAGATACGCAGTATTTT. Translated: CASSQEGIAGTDTQYF.

The chain carries TRBV7-6 and TRBJ2-3; D unresolved. Trimming stripped 4 bases from V and 1 base from J, with 6 bases between. Germline V gives CDR1 SGHVS, CDR2 FNYEAQ. The CDR3 totals 13 residues. The CDR3 region is CASSSVGTDTQYF. The DNA for the CDR3 is TGTGCCAGCAGCTCAGTCGGCACAGATACGCAGTATTTT.

Turning to this clone: The same CDR3 arises from other DNA sequences in this sample as well. The chain is built from TRBV7-6 and TRBJ2-7; no clear D. The CDR3 totals 13 residues. CDR1 and CDR2 from the germline V gene are SGHVS and FNYEAQ. V was pared by 1 base and J by 6 bases, with 10 bases between. CDR3 nucleotide sequence: TGTGCCAGCAGCTTAGTTGGGGTTGGCGAGCAGTACTTC. As protein: CASSLVGVGEQYF. Full variable domain (remainder filled in from reference TRBV7-6 and TRBJ2-7): GAGVSQSPRYKVTKRGQDVALRCDPISGHVSLYWYRQALGQGPEFLTYFNYEAQQDKSGLPNDRFSAERPEGSISTLTIQRTEQRDSAMYRCASSLVGVGEQYFGPGTRLTVT.

The rearrangement uses TRBV7-9 and TRBJ2-7; D possibly corresponds to TRBD2 (6 bases). CDR1 is SEHNR, CDR2 FQNEAQ, per germline (reference sequence). Trimming removed 1 base at V and 3 bases at J, with 13 bases between. CDR3 length: 15 residues. CDR3 region: CASSLVGTGNYEQYF. The CDR3 bases are TGTGCCAGCAGCTTAGTCGGGACTGGTAACTACGAGCAGTACTTC.

This clone was seen only once. The CDR3 loop is CASSGGKGTGIQETQYF. CDR3 bases: TGTGCCAGCAGTGGCGGCAAAGGGACAGGGATTCAAGAGACCCAGTACTTC. The chain joins TRBV6-1 to TRBJ2-5; TRBD1 agrees at 9 bases. The length of the CDR3 is 17 residues. J was trimmed by 2 bases and V by 4 bases; bases with no gene match: 11. Germline V gene data show CDR1 as MNHNS and CDR2 as SASEGT.

V is TRBV6-1 and J is TRBJ2-2; D is possibly TRBD1 (5 bases). Germline-derived CDR1 and CDR2 are MNHNS and SASEGT. This CDR3 has 14 residues. V shed 0 bases and J shed 3 bases, with 5 bases lying between them. In nucleotides, the CDR3 is TGTGCCAGCAGTGAAGCAGGGGACACCGGGGAGCTGTTTTTT. Translating gives CASSEAGDTGELFF.

This clone was seen more than once but under ten times. This sequence joins TRBV7-9 and TRBJ2-3; possibly TRBD2 for D (6 bases). CDR1 and CDR2 (germline): SEHNR, FQNEAQ (reference sequence). Trimming took off 3 bases at V and 2 bases at J, with 9 bases between the two ends. This CDR3 comprises 14 residues. CDR3 in amino acids: CASSFSGHTDTQYF. The CDR3 nucleotides are TGTGCCAGCAGCTTTAGCGGCCACACAGATACGCAGTATTTT. The full variable domain, with the rest looked up from reference TRBV7-9 and TRBJ2-3, is DTGVSQNPRHKITKRGQNVTFRCDPISEHNRLYWYRQTLGQGPEFLTYFQNEAQLEKSRLLSDRFSAERPKGSFSTLEIQRTEQGDSAMYLCASSFSGHTDTQYFGPGTRLTVL.